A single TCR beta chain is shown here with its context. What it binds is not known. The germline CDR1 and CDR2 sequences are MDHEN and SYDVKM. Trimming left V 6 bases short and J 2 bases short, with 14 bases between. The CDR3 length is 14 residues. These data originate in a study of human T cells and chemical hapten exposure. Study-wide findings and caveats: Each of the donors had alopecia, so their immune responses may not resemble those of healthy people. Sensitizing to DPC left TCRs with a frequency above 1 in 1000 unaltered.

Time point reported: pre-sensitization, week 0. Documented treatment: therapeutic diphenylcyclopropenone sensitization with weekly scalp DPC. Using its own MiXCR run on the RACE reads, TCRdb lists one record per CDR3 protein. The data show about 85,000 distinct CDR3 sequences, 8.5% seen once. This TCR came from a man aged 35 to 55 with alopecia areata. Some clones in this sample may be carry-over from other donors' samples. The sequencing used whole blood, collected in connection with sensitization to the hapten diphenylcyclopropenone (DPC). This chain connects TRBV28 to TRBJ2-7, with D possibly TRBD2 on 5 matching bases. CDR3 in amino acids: CASRNSGITYEQYF. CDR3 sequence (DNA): TGTGCCAGCAGGAACTCCGGGATAACCTACGAGCAGTACTTC.